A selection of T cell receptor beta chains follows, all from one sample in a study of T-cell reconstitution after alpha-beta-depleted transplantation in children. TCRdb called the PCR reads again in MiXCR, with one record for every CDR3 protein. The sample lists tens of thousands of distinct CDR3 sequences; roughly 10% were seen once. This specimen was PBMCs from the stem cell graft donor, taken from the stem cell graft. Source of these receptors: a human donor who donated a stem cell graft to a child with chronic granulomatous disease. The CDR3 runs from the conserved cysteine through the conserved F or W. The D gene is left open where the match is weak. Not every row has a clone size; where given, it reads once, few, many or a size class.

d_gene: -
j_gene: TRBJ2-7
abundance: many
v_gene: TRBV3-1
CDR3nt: TGTGCCAGCAGCCAAGATTACTACGAGCAGTACTTC
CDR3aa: CASSQDYYEQYF

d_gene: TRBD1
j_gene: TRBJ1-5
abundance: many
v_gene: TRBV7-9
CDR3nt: TGTGCCAGCAGCCAGGGACAGGGGGCCCAGCCCCAGCATTTT
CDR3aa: CASSQGQGAQPQHF

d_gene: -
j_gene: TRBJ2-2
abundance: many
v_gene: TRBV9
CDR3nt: TGTGCCAGCAGCGACCCCCTAGGGGCGGACAAGAGGGAGAACACCGGGGAGCTGTTTTTT
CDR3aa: CASSDPLGADKRENTGELFF

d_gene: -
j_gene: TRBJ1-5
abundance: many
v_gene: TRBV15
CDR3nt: TGTGCCACCAGCGGGGGTGGTTCAGTTATCCGCAATCAGCCCCAGCATTTT
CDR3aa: CATSGGGSVIRNQPQHF

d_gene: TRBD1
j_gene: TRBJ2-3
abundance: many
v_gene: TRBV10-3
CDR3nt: TGTGCCATCAGTTACCGGACAGGGACGTACACAGATACGCAGTATTTT
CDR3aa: CAISYRTGTYTDTQYF

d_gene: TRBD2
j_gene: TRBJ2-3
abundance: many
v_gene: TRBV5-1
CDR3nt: TGCGCCAGCAGCTCGCTAGCGGTTGCTGATACGCAGTATTTT
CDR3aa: CASSSLAVADTQYF

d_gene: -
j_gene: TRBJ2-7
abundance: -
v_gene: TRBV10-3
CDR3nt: TGTGCCATCAGCGCCGGAACAAATTACGAGCAGTACTTC
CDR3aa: CAISAGTNYEQYF

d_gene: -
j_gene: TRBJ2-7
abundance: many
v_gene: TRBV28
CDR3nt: TGTGCCAGCAGTTTCGTTCGTGAGGTGGTGAGCTCCTACGAGCAGTACTTC
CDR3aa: CASSFVREVVSSYEQYF

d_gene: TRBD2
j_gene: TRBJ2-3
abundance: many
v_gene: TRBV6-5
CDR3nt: TGTGCCAGCAGTCTTACCCGACTAGCACAAACCGATACGCAGTATTTT
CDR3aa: CASSLTRLAQTDTQYF

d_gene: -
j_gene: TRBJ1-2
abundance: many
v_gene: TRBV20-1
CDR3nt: TGCAGTGCTAGAGTGTCCACAAACTATGGCTACACCTTC
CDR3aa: CSARVSTNYGYTF

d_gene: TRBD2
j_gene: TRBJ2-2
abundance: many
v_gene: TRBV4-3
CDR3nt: TGCGCCAGCAGCCAAGATTTTATACTAGCGGGGGCCACAAACACCGGGGAGCTGTTTTTT
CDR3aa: CASSQDFILAGATNTGELFF

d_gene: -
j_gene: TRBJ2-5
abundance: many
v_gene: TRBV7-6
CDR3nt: TGTGCCAGCAACCGCAGGGGCCCTCAAGAGACCCAGTACTTC
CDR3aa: CASNRRGPQETQYF

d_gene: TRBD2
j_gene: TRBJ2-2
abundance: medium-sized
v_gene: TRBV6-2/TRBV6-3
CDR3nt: TGTGCCAGCAGGGAACTAGCGGGGGCAACCGGGGAGCTGTTTTTT
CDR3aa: CASRELAGATGELFF

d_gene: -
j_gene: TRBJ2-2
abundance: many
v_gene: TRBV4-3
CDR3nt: TGCGCCAGCAGCCAAGAATTGGGGGCGCGTGGGGAGCTGTTTTTT
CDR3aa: CASSQELGARGELFF

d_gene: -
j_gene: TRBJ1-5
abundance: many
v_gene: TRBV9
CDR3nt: TGTGCCAGCAGCACCGGACAGACCGATAGCAATCAGCCCCAGCATTTT
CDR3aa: CASSTGQTDSNQPQHF

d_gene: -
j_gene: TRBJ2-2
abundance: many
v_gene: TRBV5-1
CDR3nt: TGCGCCAGCAGCTTAGACCAACCCTCGGGCACCGGGGAGCTGTTTTTT
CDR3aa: CASSLDQPSGTGELFF

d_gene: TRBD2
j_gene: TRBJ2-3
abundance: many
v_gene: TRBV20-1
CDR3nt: TGCAGTGCTATACTAGCGGGGGCGCTAACTAGCACAGATACGCAGTATTTT
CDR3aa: CSAILAGALTSTDTQYF

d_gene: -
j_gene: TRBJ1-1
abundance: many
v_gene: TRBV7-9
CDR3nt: TGTGCCAGCAGCTTAGGAGCTAGGATAAGGGACACTGAAGCTTTCTTT
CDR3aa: CASSLGARIRDTEAFF

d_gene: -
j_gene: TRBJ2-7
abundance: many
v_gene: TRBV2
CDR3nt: TGTGCCAGCACGCGGGCCACCGACTACGAGCAGTACTTC
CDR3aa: CASTRATDYEQYF

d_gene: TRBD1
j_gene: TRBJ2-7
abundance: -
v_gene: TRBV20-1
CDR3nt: TGCTGCTTCTGGGACAGGGCTCCCTGCGAGCAGTACTTC
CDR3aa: CCFWDRAPCEQYF

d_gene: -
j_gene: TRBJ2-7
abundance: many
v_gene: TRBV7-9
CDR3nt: TGTGCCAGCAGCTTAGGGGTAAGCGAGCAGTACTTC
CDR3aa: CASSLGVSEQYF

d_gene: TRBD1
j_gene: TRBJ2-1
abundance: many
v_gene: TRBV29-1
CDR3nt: TGCAGCGTGGGGACAGGGTTTAGAAATGAGCAGTTCTTC
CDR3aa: CSVGTGFRNEQFF

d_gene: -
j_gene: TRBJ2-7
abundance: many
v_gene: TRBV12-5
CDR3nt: TGTGCTAGTGGTTTGGGAGGAACCTACGAGCAGTACTTC
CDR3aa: CASGLGGTYEQYF

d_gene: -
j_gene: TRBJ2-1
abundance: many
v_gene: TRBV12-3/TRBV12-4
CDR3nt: TGTGCCAGCAGTTTAGTGGGGAATGAGCAGTTCTTC
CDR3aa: CASSLVGNEQFF

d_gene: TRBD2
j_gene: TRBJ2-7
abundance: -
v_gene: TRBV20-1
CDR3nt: TGCAGTGCTAGGAGGGCTAGCGGTTCCTACGAGCAGTACTTC
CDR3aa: CSARRASGSYEQYF

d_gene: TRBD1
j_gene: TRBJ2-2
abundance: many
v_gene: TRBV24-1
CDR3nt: TGTGCCACTTCGGGACAGGGGAGAACCGGGGAGCTGTTTTTT
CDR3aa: CATSGQGRTGELFF

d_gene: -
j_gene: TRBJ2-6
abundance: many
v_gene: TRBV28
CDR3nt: TGTGCCAGCAGGTCGAACTCTGGGGCCAACGTCCTGACTTTC
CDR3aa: CASRSNSGANVLTF

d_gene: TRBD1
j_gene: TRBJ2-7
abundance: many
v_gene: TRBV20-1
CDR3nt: TGCAGTGCTAGCTGGGACAGGGCCTACGAGCAGTACTTC
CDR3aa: CSASWDRAYEQYF

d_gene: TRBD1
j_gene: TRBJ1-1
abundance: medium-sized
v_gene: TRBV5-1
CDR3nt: TGCGCCAGCAGCCCAGGGGGAACTGAAGCTTTCTTT
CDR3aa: CASSPGGTEAFF

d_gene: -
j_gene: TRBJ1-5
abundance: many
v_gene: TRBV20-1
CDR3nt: TGCAGTGCTAGAGACCGAACTGGGGCCCCTGATCAGCCCCAGCATTTT
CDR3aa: CSARDRTGAPDQPQHF

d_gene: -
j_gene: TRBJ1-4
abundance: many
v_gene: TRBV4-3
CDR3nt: TGCGCCAGCAGCCAAGCCTACAGGGCCGGTGAAAAACTGTTTTTT
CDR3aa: CASSQAYRAGEKLFF

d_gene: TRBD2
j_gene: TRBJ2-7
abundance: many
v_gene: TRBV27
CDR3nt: TGTGCCAGCAGCTCGTCGGGGGAGGGTCTCGCCGAGCAGTACTTC
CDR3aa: CASSSSGEGLAEQYF

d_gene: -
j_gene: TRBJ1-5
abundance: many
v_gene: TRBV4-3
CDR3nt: TGCGCCAGCAGCCAAGAATCGGGCAGAAATCAGCCCCAGCATTTT
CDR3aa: CASSQESGRNQPQHF

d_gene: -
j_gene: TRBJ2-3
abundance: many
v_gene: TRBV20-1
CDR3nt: TGCAGTGCTAGAGATAAGGCGGCAGTTTTTAGTCGGGTTACGCAGTATTTT
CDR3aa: CSARDKAAVFSRVTQYF

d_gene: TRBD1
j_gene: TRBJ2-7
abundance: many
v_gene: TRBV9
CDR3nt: TGTGCCAGCAGCGACCGGGACAGGGACTACGAGCAGTACTTC
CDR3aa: CASSDRDRDYEQYF

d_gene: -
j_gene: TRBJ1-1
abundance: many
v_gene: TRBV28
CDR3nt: TGTGCCAGCCTTACAGGGAACACTGAAGCTTTCTTT
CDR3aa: CASLTGNTEAFF

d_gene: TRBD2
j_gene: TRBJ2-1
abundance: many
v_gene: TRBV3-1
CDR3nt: TGTGCCAGCAGCCAAGAAGGTGGTTTCGGGCTAGCGGGATCCGGTGAGCAGTTCTTC
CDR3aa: CASSQEGGFGLAGSGEQFF

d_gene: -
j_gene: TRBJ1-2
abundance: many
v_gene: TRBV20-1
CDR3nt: TGCAGTGCCATAACGGGACTCAGGAACTATGGCTACACCTTC
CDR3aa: CSAITGLRNYGYTF

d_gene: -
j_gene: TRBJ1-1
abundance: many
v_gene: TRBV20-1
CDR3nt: TGCAGTGCCTACCCTGGGAGGCCCGTCGAAGCTTTCTTT
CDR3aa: CSAYPGRPVEAFF

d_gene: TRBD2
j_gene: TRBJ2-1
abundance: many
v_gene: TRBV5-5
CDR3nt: TGTGCCAGCAGCTCTAGCGGGGGGGCCTGGTACAATGAGCAGTTCTTC
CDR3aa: CASSSSGGAWYNEQFF

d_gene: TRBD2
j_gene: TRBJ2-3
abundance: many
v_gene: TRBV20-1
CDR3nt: TGCAGTGCTAGTGGTGGGCGGGAGGATACGCAGTATTTT
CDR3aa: CSASGGREDTQYF

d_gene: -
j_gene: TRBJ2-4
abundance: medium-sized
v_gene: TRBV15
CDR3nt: TGTGCCACTTCGCGGCCTAGCCCCAAAAACATTCAGTACTTC
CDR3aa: CATSRPSPKNIQYF

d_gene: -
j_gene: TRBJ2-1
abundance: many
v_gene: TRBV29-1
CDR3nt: TGCAGCGGCCTGACTAGTGGACTCAATGAGCAGTTCTTC
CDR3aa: CSGLTSGLNEQFF